This TCR beta chain is from a study of blood T cell repertoires in COVID-19. Study-level background: Sites across the United States, Italy and Spain contributed samples from acute and convalescent COVID-19. The analysed material was cDNA or gDNA that came from T cells, B-cell-depleted T cells, or PBMCs.

CDR3 length equals 15 residues. Trimming left V 6 bases short and J 2 bases short, with 13 bases between. CDR1 is SNHLY and CDR2 is FYNNEI in the germline V gene. Authors' methods: Amplified reference gene primers provided the basis for estimating nucleated cell counts. Clones were read by immunoSEQ multiplex PCR, and TCRdb kept only the in-frame ones, dropping some. V and J calls and clone size are given by that table; D and trimming were obtained from the DNA. Of about 100,000 clones in the sample, 80% to 85% are singletons; the top ten hold less than 2%. The chain couples TRBV2 to TRBJ1-4; perhaps TRBD1 as D (6 bases). The receptor was isolated from an older man with active or convalescent COVID-19. Input material: peripheral blood. CDR3 protein: CASSDVGATNEKLFF. Here the CDR3 DNA reads TGTGCCAGCAGCGACGTGGGGGCGACTAATGAAAAACTGTTTTTT.